The present TCR beta chain was sequenced within a study of T cells in Graves' hyperthyroidism and ophthalmopathy. Study-level points and caveats: Among clonotypes expanded in thyroid above 0.001, most were also found in blood.

Trimming took off 6 bases at V and 1 base at J, with 21 bases between the two ends. CDR1 is SNHLY, CDR2 FYNNEI, per germline. The CDR3 runs to 17 residues. Authors of the study amplified TCR beta CDR3 regions from RNA transcripts. Researchers ran a first-round RT-PCR on the TCR CDR3 using the HTBI primer set. Using its own MiXCR run on the multiplex PCR reads, TCRdb lists one record per CDR3 protein. The sample includes roughly 420,000 distinct CDR3 sequences, about a sixth of them seen just once. For Graves' hyperthyroidism to be stable, ophthalmopathy could not progress within 18 months. With regard to this clonotype: As yet, its antigen is unknown.

The TCR was taken from a woman aged 18-29 years with Graves' hyperthyroidism. The chain joins TRBV2 to TRBJ1-2, with D hard to call. The specimen was blood. CDR3 DNA: TGTGCCAGCAGGATTGCCCCGTCAGGAGCATTTAACTATGGCTACACCTTC. It is translated as CASRIAPSGAFNYGYTF.